One sample yielded the 21 T cell receptor beta chains listed below, sequenced in a study of cytomegalovirus exposure and HLA in healthy donors. The PCR used 60 Vbeta and 13 Jbeta primers. Repertoires were generated with immunoSEQ multiplex PCR, while TCRdb's copy carries only in-frame clones and drops some. The repertoire includes some 170,000 clones, about two thirds of them detected once, and under 3% sits in the top ten. Sequenced material: PBMCs. The receptors were gathered from a human donor in good health.

The chain recombines TRBV12-5 with TRBJ2-7; 10 nucleotides align to TRBD2. The CDR3 runs to 13 residues. From germline, CDR1 is LGHNT and CDR2 FRNRAP. V dropped 7 bases and J dropped 6; count of bases not matched to a gene: 6. CDR3 DNA sequence: TGTGCTAGTGTAGAGCGGGGGGGCGGCGAGCAGTACTTC. Its translation: CASVERGGGEQYF.

This chain connects TRBV28 to TRBJ2-1, with D maybe TRBD1 (6 bases). This CDR3 region has 14 residues. CDR1 is MDHEN, CDR2 SYDVKM, per germline. The V end lost 2 bases, the J end lost 7 bases, and 12 bases lay between the germline ends. CDR3 amino acids: CASSLSQGINEQFF. The DNA of the CDR3 is TGTGCCAGCAGTTTAAGCCAGGGGATAAATGAGCAGTTCTTC.

DNA of the CDR3: TGTGCCAGCAGTTTAGGAGTAATGAACACTGAAGCTTTCTTT. Its protein is CASSLGVMNTEAFF. The rearrangement joins TRBV27 to TRBJ1-1; unclear D gene. The CDR3 has 14 residues. Germline lookup yields CDR1 MNHEY and CDR2 SMNVEV (reference sequence). Trimming took 2 bases from V and 0 from J, leaving 7 bases between them.

V is TRBV2 and J is TRBJ1-2; D is undetermined. The germline gives CDR1 SNHLY, CDR2 FYNNEI. Trimming removed 3 bases at V and 0 bases at J, with 5 bases between. CDR3 length equals 13 residues. CDR3 in amino acids: CASSEFSNYGYTF. The CDR3 region has the DNA TGTGCCAGCAGTGAGTTCTCTAACTATGGCTACACCTTC.

A few counts support this clone. The J gene is TRBJ1-5, the V gene TRBV7-9; D gene ambiguous. Looked up from germline, CDR1 is SEHNR and CDR2 is FQNEAQ (reference sequence). CDR3 size: 14 residues. V shed 2 bases and J shed 2 bases, with 7 bases lying between them. The CDR3: CASSLNSRNQPQHF. The CDR3 nucleotides read TGTGCCAGCAGCTTAAATTCTCGCAATCAGCCCCAGCATTTT.

This clone showed up just a few times. The chain uses TRBV7-9 and TRBJ2-4; D might be TRBD1 (6 bases). The V end lost 5 bases, the J end lost 7 bases, and 15 bases lay between the germline ends. The CDR3 spans 14 residues. Germline V gives CDR1 SEHNR, CDR2 FQNEAQ (reference sequence). CDR3 sequence (DNA): TGTGCCAGCAGCGTAGGACAGCCCCCCAACATTCAGTACTTC. This sequence encodes CASSVGQPPNIQYF.

V is TRBV30 and J is TRBJ1-6; 9 bases line up with TRBD1. Unmatched junction bases numbered 4, after V lost 3 bases and J lost 7 bases. Germline CDR1 reads GTSNPN; CDR2 reads SVGIG (reference sequence). This CDR3 has 14 residues. The CDR3 DNA reads as TGTGCCTGGAGAAGGGACAGGGAGAATTCACCCCTCCACTTT. Its protein is CAWRRDRENSPLHF.

V is TRBV9 and J is TRBJ2-7; D unresolved. V was shortened by 0 bases and J by 2 bases, with 6 bases between the two germline ends. CDR3 length equals 13 residues. Germline CDR1 and CDR2: SGDLS and YYNGEE. The CDR3 sequence: CASSVVDTYEQYF. In DNA, the CDR3 is TGTGCCAGCAGCGTAGTCGACACCTACGAGCAGTACTTC.

This clone showed up just a few times. The genes are TRBV5-5 and TRBJ1-1; 7 nucleotides match TRBD1. Trimming at V came to 4 bases and at J to 8 bases, leaving 5 bases not matched to a gene. The CDR3 covers 12 residues. Germline V gene lookup returns CDR1 SGHKS and CDR2 YYEKEE (reference sequence). Here the CDR3 DNA reads TGTGCCAGCAGCAGGGGGCTTGGGGAAGCTTTCTTT. This gives the protein CASSRGLGEAFF. The variable domain in full, with the rest retrieved from reference TRBV5-5 and TRBJ1-1, is DAGVTQSPTHLIKTRGQQVTLRCSPISGHKSVSWYQQVLGQGPQFIFQYYEKEERGRGNFPDRFSARQFPNYSSELNVNALLLGDSALYLCASSRGLGEAFFGQGTRLTVV.

Turning to this clone: One junction end does not reproduce the germline sequence, and a read error may be involved. This chain uses TRBV7-9 with TRBJ1-2, with 10 bases fitting TRBD1. Germline-derived CDR1 and CDR2 are SEHNR and FQNEAQ (reference sequence). This CDR3 spans 15 amino acids. The CDR3: CSSSLAGQGNYGYTF. The CDR3 DNA sequence: TGTTCCAGCAGCTTAGCGGGACAGGGGAACTATGGCTACACCTTC. The complete variable domain, with remaining parts taken from reference TRBV7-9 and TRBJ1-2, reads DTGVSQNPRHKITKRGQNVTFRCDPISEHNRLYWYRQTLGQGPEFLTYFQNEAQLEKSRLLSDRFSAERPKGSFSTLEIQRTEQGDSAMYLCSSSLAGQGNYGYTFGSGTRLTVV.

The chain links TRBV27 to TRBJ2-3, with 7 bases identical to TRBD2. From germline, CDR1 is MNHEY and CDR2 SMNVEV (reference sequence). V shed 1 base and J 5 bases; nucleotides not matched to a gene: 9. The CDR3 is 16 amino acids. Written as DNA, the CDR3 is TGTGCCAGCAGTTTATTGGCGGGGGAAGATGTAGATACGCAGTATTTT. It encodes CASSLLAGEDVDTQYF.

V usage is TRBV4-3 and J usage is TRBJ2-7, with TRBD2 matching 7 bases. Per germline, CDR1 LGHNA and CDR2 YSLEER. The junction had 2 bases not matched to a gene; V was cut back by 0 bases and J by 3 bases. The CDR3 sequence is 14 residues long. As DNA, the CDR3 is TGCGCCAGCAGCCAAGAAGCGGGGAGCTACGAGCAGTACTTC. Protein product: CASSQEAGSYEQYF.

A few counts support this clone. The rearrangement uses TRBV6-5 and TRBJ1-1; no clear D. This CDR3 comprises 11 residues. The V and J ends lost 2 bases and 4 bases respectively, with 2 bases between them. Germline V gives CDR1 MNHEY, CDR2 SVGAGI. Written as DNA, the CDR3 is TGTGCCAGCAGTTACCGCACTGAAGCTTTCTTT. It codes for CASSYRTEAFF.

V gene TRBV19 combines with J gene TRBJ2-5; 11 nucleotides align to TRBD2. The DNA end is a closer match to TRBJ2-7, so the J assignment may be wrong. The CDR3 totals 15 residues. Per germline, CDR1 LNHDA and CDR2 SQIVND (reference sequence). CDR3 loop: CASSKGTSGTYEQYF. CDR3 nucleotides: TGTGCCAGTAGTAAGGGGACTAGCGGAACCTACGAGCAGTACTTC.

The J gene is TRBJ2-7, the V gene TRBV6-5, with TRBD2 matching over 10 bases. The J segment lost 6 bases and the V segment lost 4 bases, leaving 3 bases of the junction unmatched. This CDR3 comprises 13 residues. CDR1 is MNHEY and CDR2 is SVGAGI in the germline V gene. This CDR3 reads CASSSSGGAEQYF. CDR3 sequence (DNA): TGTGCCAGCAGTTCCAGCGGGGGGGCCGAGCAGTACTTC.

The rearrangement uses TRBV5-1 and TRBJ2-1, with D uncertain. The V end was cut by 0 bases, the J end by 0 bases, with 7 bases between. The germline CDR1 and CDR2 sequences are SGHRS and YFSETQ. The CDR3 is 15 residues long. The CDR3 region is CASSLAWSSYNEQFF. The CDR3 DNA is TGCGCCAGCAGCTTGGCTTGGAGCTCCTACAATGAGCAGTTCTTC.

The CDR3 nucleotides are TGTGCCAGCAGTGAAAGGAGGCAACGCTATGGCTACACCTTC. Translation gives CASSERRQRYGYTF. The chain recombines TRBV6-1 with TRBJ1-2; D not resolved. This CDR3 has 14 amino acids. Germline values: CDR1 MNHNS, CDR2 SASEGT. V was pared by 2 bases and J by 4 bases, with 11 bases between.

The genes are TRBV6-5 and TRBJ1-1, with TRBD1 matching over 8 bases. The trim removed 6 bases at V and 4 bases at J, leaving 7 bases unmatched. Germline assignment: CDR1 MNHEY and CDR2 SVGAGI. This CDR3 is built from 14 residues. CDR3 in DNA: TGTGCCAGCAGAATACAGGGGGTCTTCACTGAAGCTTTCTTT. Amino acid sequence: CASRIQGVFTEAFF.

This chain joins TRBV5-6 and TRBJ2-7; 9 bases line up with TRBD1. V lost 3 bases, J lost 7 bases, and 8 bases stayed unmatched. From germline, CDR1 is SGHDT and CDR2 YYEEEE. This CDR3 contains 14 residues. The CDR3 DNA reads as TGTGCCAGCAGCTCGCGACAGGGGGTGTGGGAGCAGTACTTC. Encoded protein: CASSSRQGVWEQYF.

V gene TRBV19 combines with J gene TRBJ2-7, with 9 bases matching TRBD1. The CDR3 totals 16 residues. With 3 bases clipped from V and 5 bases from J, the junction kept 11 bases outside the gene matches. The germline V gene has CDR1 LNHDA and CDR2 SQIVND (reference sequence). Written as DNA, the CDR3 is TGTGCCAGTAGTATTTACTCCGGGACAGGGTTCAACGAGCAGTACTTC. Amino acid sequence: CASSIYSGTGFNEQYF.

The V call is TRBV6-6, the J call TRBJ2-7; D is unresolved. Trimming cost V 0 bases and J 4 bases, with 4 bases left between them. The CDR3 loop spans 12 amino acids. CDR1 and CDR2 from the germline V gene are MNHNY and SVGAGI (reference sequence). The CDR3 sequence is CASSYSEYEQYF. CDR3 sequence (DNA): TGTGCCAGCAGTTACTCAGAGTACGAGCAGTACTTC.